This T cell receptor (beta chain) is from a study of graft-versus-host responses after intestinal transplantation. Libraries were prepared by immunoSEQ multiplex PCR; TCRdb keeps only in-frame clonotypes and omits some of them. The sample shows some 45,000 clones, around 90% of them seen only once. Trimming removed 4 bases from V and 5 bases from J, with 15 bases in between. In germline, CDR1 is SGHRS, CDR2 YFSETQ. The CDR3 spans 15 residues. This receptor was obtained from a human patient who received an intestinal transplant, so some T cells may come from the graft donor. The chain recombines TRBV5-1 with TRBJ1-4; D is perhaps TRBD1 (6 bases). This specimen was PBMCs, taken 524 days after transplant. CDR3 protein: CASSPFGQTNEKLFF. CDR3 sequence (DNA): TGCGCCAGCAGCCCTTTCGGACAGACAAATGAAAAACTGTTTTTT.